This T cell receptor beta chain is from a study of T cell responses to AZD1222 COVID-19 vaccine. Findings and limits, study-wide: Just a handful of AZD1222 recipients tested seropositive at baseline. All repertoire sampling was performed exclusively after the peak T cell response.

Measured with immunoSEQ multiplex PCR; TCRdb has only the in-frame clones, and not every one. The data contain 100,000 to 150,000 clones, approximately 86% of them singletons. About this clone itself: The antigen remains unidentified.

Sequences were derived from peripheral blood, sampled 28 days after the second AZD1222 dose. The receptor comes from an adult who received the AZD1222 COVID-19 vaccine.

The CDR3 here is CASRDKEGYTF. In nucleotides, the CDR3 is TGTGCCAGCCGGGACAAAGAGGGCTACACCTTC. J is TRBJ1-2 and V is TRBV2; a weak D match, TRBD1 (6 bases). The CDR3 runs 11 residues. The germline gives CDR1 SNHLY, CDR2 FYNNEI. Trimming took off 8 bases at V and 8 bases at J, with 12 bases between the two ends. Complete variable domain (other parts from reference TRBV2 and TRBJ1-2): EPEVTQTPSHQVTQMGQEVILRCVPISNHLYFYWYRQILGQKVEFLVSFYNNEISEKSEIFDDQFSVERPDGSNFTLKIRSTKLEDSAMYFCASRDKEGYTFGSGTRLTVV.